The 25 T cell receptor delta chains below were found in one sample sequenced in a study of γδ T cells in repeated Plasmodium falciparum infection (dated by TCRdb to the early 2020s). Libraries were constructed by multiplex PCR. Sequenced using an Illumina MiSeq. TCRdb reanalyzed the public reads with the CATT caller, and identical DNA sequences were merged afterwards. The sample contains tens of thousands of delta-chain clones, almost 1.5% of them found a single time. The ten largest clones capture under 10% of the sample. Vgamma9/Vdelta2+ and Vdelta2-negative gammadelta T cell populations were flow-sorted from peripheral blood mononuclear cells for bulk TCR repertoire analysis. Sequenced input: gamma-delta T cells from blood. Receptors originate from a pool of human donors (malaria-infected and uninfected, not separated).

There are a few counts of this clone. The TCRdb protein, from a much larger clone, departs from this DNA's translation at residue 7, likely by read error; the protein shown derives from the DNA. V and J are TRDV1 and TRDJ1, with 12 bases matching TRDD3. The CDR3 length is 21 residues. CDR1 is TSWWSYY, CDR2 QGS, per germline. V was pared by 2 bases and J by 0 bases, with 16 bases of the junction left unmatched. CDR3 coding DNA: TGTGCTCTTGGGGAAGTTCCCCGGGACTGGGGGATACTCACTTACACCGATAAACTCATCTTT. Its protein is CALGEVPRDWGILTYTDKLIF.

This clone has more than one count but fewer than ten. A read error is the likely source, as a far larger clone sits one nucleotide away. In the same sample, other DNA sequences code for this CDR3. This chain uses TRDV1 with TRDJ1; TRDD3 agrees at 13 bases. No J gene is reported in TCRdb; it was inferred here by comparing the DNA with germline. In germline, CDR1 is TSWWSYY, CDR2 QGS. The CDR3 is 29 residues long. Unmatched junction bases numbered 49, after V lost 7 bases and J lost 5 bases. CDR3 loop: CALAIRPAFLRFTIPTVLGDTRGGDKLIF. The CDR3 region has the DNA TGTGCTCTTGCTATAAGACCTGCCTTCCTACGATTTACGATACCCACCGTACTGGGGGATACGCGTGGGGGGGATAAACTCATCTTT.

This clone was detected a few times. Only one base separates this from a far larger clonotype, so it likely reflects a read error. Other DNA sequences within the sample encode an identical CDR3. This sequence joins TRDV1 and TRDJ1; 7 positions agree with TRDD3. CDR1 and CDR2 from the germline V gene are TSWWSYY and QGS. This CDR3 has 17 residues. The CDR3 loop reads CALGAPRGGYGTDKLIF. The CDR3 DNA sequence: TGTGCTCTTGGGGCTCCTCGCGGAGGATACGGCACCGATAAGCTCATCTTT.

Regarding this clone: It is likely a read error: a sequence one base away is far more abundant. This specimen includes other DNA sequences encoding the same CDR3. The chain recombines TRDV1 with TRDJ1; D perhaps matches TRDD3 (6 bases). TCRdb gives no J gene; it was assigned here by matching the DNA to germline. The CDR3 consists of 21 residues. Looked up from germline, CDR1 is TSWWSYY and CDR2 is QGS. As DNA, the CDR3 is TGTGCTCTTGGGGAGGCTGTCATACTACGACTGGGAGGACTTTACACCGACAAACTCATCTTT. This translates into CALGEAVILRLGGLYTDKLIF.

This clone was found a few times. TCRdb attributes to this sequence the protein of a much larger clone, which differs from the DNA translation at residue 13; a read error is likely, and the protein displayed is translated from the DNA. The V gene call is TRDV1, and the J gene call is absent. The CDR3 totals 15 residues. CDR1 and CDR2 (germline): TSWWSYY, QGS. In DNA, the CDR3 is TGTGCTCTTGGGGTCTTGGGGTACCTGTGGGCACAACCCATCTTT. It specifies CALGVLGYLWAQPIF.

This clone was seen many times. This chain uses TRDV1 with TRDJ1; D perhaps matches TRDD3 (5 bases). The CDR3 sequence is 18 residues long. CDR1 and CDR2 from the germline V gene are TSWWSYY and QGS. V dropped 2 bases and J dropped 0 bases, with 19 bases sitting between them. The CDR3 sequence: CALGERRGSLAYTDKLIF. As DNA, the CDR3 is TGTGCTCTTGGGGAAAGGCGGGGGTCACTGGCGTACACCGATAAACTCATCTTT.

This clone occurred a few times. The protein that TCRdb holds for this DNA derives from a much larger clone and differs from the translated DNA at residue 7, which likely indicates a read error; the protein shown here is translated from the DNA. The V and J genes are TRDV2 and TRDJ2; no clear D. Trimming shortened V by 4 bases and J by 5 bases, and 10 bases separated the two germline ends. The CDR3 spans 13 residues. Germline CDR1 GEAIGNYY, CDR2 EKD. The CDR3 DNA reads TGTGCCTGTGATGTACGCGGAACAGCACAACTCTTCTTT. The encoded protein is CACDVRGTAQLFF.

This clone showed up many times. The gene calls are TRDV2 and TRDJ1, with TRDD3 matching over 7 bases. Germline V gene lookup returns CDR1 GEAIGNYY and CDR2 EKD. V was clipped by 0 bases and J by 0 bases; unmatched bases: 12. The CDR3 extends over 18 amino acids. CDR3 bases: TGTGCCTGTGACACCGTGGGGGGGATCTATAATTACACCGATAAACTCATCTTT. Translated, it gives CACDTVGGIYNYTDKLIF.

A word on this clone: TCRdb attributes to this sequence the protein of a much larger clone, which differs from the DNA translation at residue 11; a read error is likely, and the protein displayed is translated from the DNA. This chain's CDR3 is CALGCLLGAQGTDKLIF. The CDR3 DNA is TGTGCTCTTGGATGTCTACTGGGGGCCCAAGGCACCGATAAACTCATCTTT. V is TRDV1 and J is TRDJ1, with 8 bases aligning to TRDD3. Germline-derived CDR1 and CDR2 are TSWWSYY and QGS. This CDR3 has 17 amino acids. Trimming at V came to 6 bases and at J to 1 base, leaving 13 bases not matched to a gene.

Remarks on this clone: This DNA translates differently at residue 13 from the TCRdb protein, which is that of a much larger clone; a read error is likely, and the protein shown is the DNA's own translation. The rearrangement joins TRDV1 to TRDJ1, with a possible D match to TRDD3 (5 bases). CDR1 TSWWSYY and CDR2 QGS come from the germline V gene. V lost 0 bases and J lost 0, with 26 bases in between. This CDR3 spans 21 amino acids. The CDR3 bases are TGTGCTCTTGGGGAACTAGAGGAAGTGCCCATGCCCAACTGGTACACCGATAAACTCATCTTT. This gives the protein CALGELEEVPMPNWYTDKLIF.

Ten or more counts support this clone. The identical CDR3 is also encoded by other nucleotide sequences in the sample. The chain joins TRDV1 to TRDJ1; 10 bases match TRDD3. V dropped 2 bases and J dropped 2; count of bases not matched to a gene: 20. The CDR3 spans 21 residues. The germline CDR1 and CDR2 sequences are TSWWSYY and QGS. As DNA, the CDR3 is TGTGCTCTTGGGGAAAGGGATGGGATATGGGTACTGGGGGATCAGACCGATAAACTCATCTTT. This codes for CALGERDGIWVLGDQTDKLIF.

This clone was counted at least ten times. The rearrangement joins TRDV1 to TRDJ1; D might be TRDD2 (6 bases). Germline CDR1 reads TSWWSYY; CDR2 reads QGS. This CDR3 region has 20 residues. Deletions cut 1 base from V and 0 bases from J, with 24 bases between. CDR3 sequence: CALGEPPEDLPQKYTDKLIF. DNA of the CDR3: TGTGCTCTTGGGGAACCCCCGGAAGACCTTCCCCAAAAGTACACCGATAAACTCATCTTT.

This clone was counted many times. TCRdb pairs this DNA with a much larger clone's protein that differs at residue 8, likely a read error; the protein shown was translated from the DNA. The rearrangement uses TRDV2 and TRDJ1, with D perhaps assigned TRDD2 or TRDD3 (5 bases each). The CDR3 extends over 16 amino acids. The V gene lost 6 bases and the J gene lost 1 base, with 20 bases spanning the gap. The germline V gene has CDR1 GEAIGNYY and CDR2 EKD. The CDR3 sequence is CACHTVTFSGTDKLIF. CDR3 coding DNA: TGTGCCTGTCATACGGTTACCTTCTCTGGCACCGATAAACTCATCTTT.

As regards this clone: The protein held in TCRdb is that of a much larger clone and does not match this DNA's translation at residue 10, likely because of a read error; the protein shown is translated from the DNA. This sequence joins TRDV1 and TRDJ1; TRDD3 aligns across 9 bases. TCRdb leaves out the J gene; it was filled in here by matching the DNA to germline. Trimming cost V 6 bases and J 3 bases; bases outside gene matches: 8. CDR3 size: 15 residues. Germline V lookup: CDR1 TSWWSYY, CDR2 QGS. For the CDR3, the DNA is TGTGCTCTTGGCCACAGTACTGGGGGACCCGATAAACTCATCTTT. This sequence encodes CALGHSTGGPDKLIF.

This clone showed up just a few times. The protein given by TCRdb reflects a much larger clone and differs at residue 6 from this DNA's translation, likely from a read error; the protein shown is the DNA's translation. This chain connects TRDV1 to TRDJ1; 10 nucleotides align to TRDD3. TCRdb lists no J gene, so it was determined here by aligning the DNA to germline. The germline gives CDR1 TSWWSYY, CDR2 QGS. With 2 bases clipped from V and 6 bases from J, the junction kept 27 bases outside the gene matches. The length of the CDR3 is 22 residues. The CDR3 DNA is TGTGCTCTTGGGGAATCCCTATCCCTTCCTCTCCTTTACTGGGGGATCTCGTATAAACTCATCTTT. It codes for CALGESLSLPLLYWGISYKLIF.

As regards this clone: TCRdb assigns this DNA the protein of a much larger clone, which departs from its translation at residue 17; this likely reflects a read error, and the protein shown comes from translating the DNA. The V gene corresponds to TRDV1; no J gene was called; no check of the table's D call, TRDD3, against the DNA was made. The CDR3 covers 19 residues. Germline CDR1 reads TSWWSYY; CDR2 reads QGS. CDR3 coding DNA: TGTGCTCTTGGGGAAGGCAGTGCCGCCCGGCCTAGGGACACCGATAAACCCATCTTT. Its protein product is CALGEGSAARPRDTDKPIF.

About this clone itself: A much larger clonotype is one base distant, so this may be a read error. Other DNA sequences within the sample encode an identical CDR3. This chain uses TRDV1 with TRDJ1; the match to TRDD2 covers 9 bases. TCRdb records no J gene; here it was assigned by comparing the DNA to germline. CDR3 size: 19 residues. Germline V gene data show CDR1 as TSWWSYY and CDR2 as QGS. V dropped 6 bases and J dropped 2; count of bases not matched to a gene: 19. Here the CDR3 reads CALGGQSPSYGHYTDKLIF. The DNA for the CDR3 is TGTGCTCTTGGAGGCCAATCCCCTTCCTACGGGCACTATACCGATAAACTCATCTTT.

This clone was recorded a few times. The protein in TCRdb stems from a much larger clone and differs at residue 5 from this DNA's translation, likely a read error; here the protein is translated from the DNA. The chain links TRDV1 to TRDJ1, with 8 bases aligning to TRDD3. This CDR3 contains 19 residues. Germline V CDR1 and CDR2: TSWWSYY, QGS. V trimming: 5 bases; J trimming: 3 bases; junction bases outside the gene matches: 20. The CDR3 nucleotides are TGTGCTCTTGGGAAAACCCACCTAGGGGATACTAAACAATCCGATAAACTCATCTTT. It is translated as CALGKTHLGDTKQSDKLIF.

This clone has more than one count but fewer than ten. This likely came from a read error, as a far larger clone is one base away. This sample also contains other DNA sequences that code for the same CDR3. The CDR3 here is CACDGISATDKLIF. For the CDR3, the DNA is TGTGCCTGTGACGGGATTAGTGCCACCGACAAACTCATCTTT. This sequence joins TRDV2 and TRDJ1; a possible D gene is TRDD3 (5 bases). TCRdb leaves out the J gene; it was filled in here by matching the DNA to germline. The CDR3 is 14 amino acids. Germline V CDR1 and CDR2: GEAIGNYY, EKD.

This clone was seen a few times. Since a far larger clone is one base different, this is likely a read error. The identical CDR3 is also encoded by other nucleotide sequences in the sample. This chain links TRDV1 with TRDJ1; 8 bases are shared with TRDD3. TCRdb offers no J gene call, so here the DNA was matched to germline to obtain one. Germline V lookup: CDR1 TSWWSYY, CDR2 QGS. The ends lost 0 bases at V and 1 base at J; junction bases unmatched: 22. The CDR3 length is 22 residues. CDR3 protein: CALGELFPRPPYWGSSTDKLIF. Here the CDR3 DNA reads TGTGCTCTTGGGGAACTTTTCCCACGCCCTCCTTACTGGGGGTCTTCCACCGATAAACTCATCTTT.

Concerning this clone: TCRdb attributes to this sequence the protein of a much larger clone, which differs from the DNA translation at residue 14; a read error is likely, and the protein displayed is translated from the DNA. The V gene reported is TRDV2; the J gene is uncalled; TRDD3, the table's D call, lacks a check against the DNA. Germline values: CDR1 GEAIGNYY, CDR2 EKD. The CDR3 covers 16 residues. CDR3 nucleotide sequence: TGTGCCTGTGACACCGGTTTGCTGGGGACCCCCCCGGATCCCATCTTT. It is translated as CACDTGLLGTPPDPIF.

Of note for this clone: A far larger clone is just one base off, so this is likely a read error. Within the sample, other DNA sequences also encode this same CDR3. The J gene has no call, while the V gene is TRDV2; the table's D call, TRDD3, was not checked against the DNA. Germline CDR1 reads GEAIGNYY; CDR2 reads EKD. This CDR3 has 19 residues. In DNA form, the CDR3 reads TGTGCCTGTGACACCGGCCTTCGCTGGGGGATCCTTCACACCGATAAGCTCATCTTT. This encodes CACDTGLRWGILHTDKLIF.

As for this clone: The protein given by TCRdb reflects a much larger clone and differs at residue 9 from this DNA's translation, likely from a read error; the protein shown is the DNA's translation. The chain employs TRDV1 and TRDJ1; 7 bases line up with TRDD3. TCRdb records no J gene; here it was assigned by comparing the DNA to germline. Germline V gene data show CDR1 as TSWWSYY and CDR2 as QGS. Trimming removed 3 bases from V and 6 bases from J; junction bases left unmatched: 19. The CDR3 length is 18 residues. This chain's CDR3 is CALGDRDGKGIIGYKLIF. The CDR3 coding sequence is TGTGCTCTTGGGGACAGGGACGGAAAGGGGATAATCGGGTATAAACTCATCTTT.

This clone came up a few times. One base separates it from a far larger clone, so it is likely a read error. The sample holds other DNA sequences that translate to the same CDR3. For the CDR3, the DNA is TGCGCCTGTGACACGGGGGGGATACTCGATAAACTCATCTTT. This encodes CACDTGGILDKLIF. The J gene is TRDJ1, the V gene TRDV2, with 9 bases identical to TRDD3. TCRdb lists no J gene, so it was determined here by aligning the DNA to germline. Per germline, CDR1 GEAIGNYY and CDR2 EKD. The CDR3 loop spans 14 amino acids.

The table lists this clone with a few counts. A read error is likely here: a far larger clone is one base away. Other DNA sequences in the same sample also yield this CDR3. V gene TRDV1 combines with J gene TRDJ1; D call uncertain. TCRdb lists no J gene, so it was determined here by aligning the DNA to germline. The germline V and J ends were trimmed by 3 bases and 0 bases, with 29 bases remaining between them. Germline assignment: CDR1 TSWWSYY and CDR2 QGS. CDR3 length equals 21 residues. The CDR3 sequence: CALGERLENLLSPYYTDKLIF. Written as DNA, the CDR3 is TGTGCTCTTGGGGAGCGCCTTGAGAACTTACTGAGCCCTTATTACACCGATAAACTCATCTTT.